This entry describes one TCR beta chain. Its matching antigen is unknown. CDR1 and CDR2 from the germline V gene are SEHNR and FQNEAQ (reference sequence). The V end was cut by 3 bases, the J end by 4 bases, with 7 bases between. The length of the CDR3 is 13 residues. Primers for the PCR totalled 60 Vbeta and 13 Jbeta. Original processing methods: In a later analysis, some 10 million of 60 million to 80 million unique beta chains occurred in at least two donors. Generated by immunoSEQ multiplex PCR, the TCRdb table keeps only in-frame clones and is missing some. The D gene and trimming were derived from the DNA, and the V and J assignments and clone size from that table. Here the sample table reports tens of thousands of clones. This sample was included in a study of cytomegalovirus exposure and HLA in healthy donors. Study findings and constraints: Researchers reported in a later analysis that a missense DCLRE1C variant was tied to TCR beta V- and J-gene trimming. Common viral pathogens were later found to be apparently linked to several of the most significant clusters.

The sequencing sample was made of PBMCs. The receptor's source is a boy aged 10-17 years in good health and CMV-seronegative. This chain links TRBV7-9 with TRBJ1-3, with no clear D. CDR3 amino acids: CASSLGGGNTIYF. The CDR3 DNA reads TGTGCCAGCAGCTTGGGAGGCGGAAACACCATATATTTT.